The entry below describes one T cell receptor beta chain. No antigen is known for it. TCRdb processed the reads anew with MiXCR; each CDR3 protein has one entry. The data contain some 590,000 distinct CDR3 sequences, about 39% of them seen just once; the ten biggest clones take up over 45%. This entry comes from a study of T cell repertoires in cytomegalovirus infection. Overall study: In public TCR beta signatures, there were indications of both CMV infection and matching HLA type.

The receptor was derived from a human donor in good health (CMV status not recorded). Some clones in this sample may be carry-over from other donors' samples. This specimen was cultured PBMCs, taken from culture after CMV antigen stimulation.

The CDR3 reads CASSPESYNEQFF. CDR3 nucleotide sequence: TGTGCCAGCAGTCCCGAGTCCTACAATGAGCAGTTCTTC. The chain combines TRBV12-3 or TRBV12-4 with TRBJ2-1; D ambiguous. The CDR3 loop spans 13 amino acids. V was clipped by 5 bases and J by 1 base, with 6 bases between them.